Sequencing of this T cell receptor beta chain was carried out in a study of response to subunit inactivated influenza vaccine. Whole-study results and caveats: Few additional T cells are recruited per seasonal influenza vaccination, authors suggested.

Points on this clonotype: The antigen remains unidentified.

Each CDR3 protein is one row after TCRdb ran MiXCR on the RT-PCR reads. The table lists 400,000 to 550,000 distinct CDR3 sequences, roughly 25% of them singletons. The CDR3 is 15 residues long. Losses at the gene ends were 6 bases for V and 3 bases for J; bases not matched to a gene: 13. CDR1 is DFQATT and CDR2 is SNEGSKA in the germline V gene (reference sequence). This receptor was taken from a man aged 50 to 60 who received an inactivated influenza vaccine. Sequenced material: CD4+ T cells sorted from PBMCs, taken 5 to 6 days after vaccination. This chain uses TRBV20-1 with TRBJ2-7; 8 bases line up with TRBD2. The CDR3 sequence is CSAARSPGGDYEQYF. CDR3 nucleotide sequence: TGCAGTGCCGCACGGAGTCCGGGGGGGGACTACGAGCAGTACTTC.